Listed here are 11 T cell receptor beta chains from one sample, sequenced in a study of graft-versus-host responses after intestinal transplantation. Sequenced by immunoSEQ multiplex PCR; TCRdb stores in-frame clones only, minus some. The data show tens of thousands of clones, around 90% seen once. These receptors have no identified antigens. The material was unstimulated CD8+ T cells sorted from spleen or lymph node cells, obtained before transplant. Source of these receptors: a human donor who was the organ donor for an intestinal transplant.

The rearrangement joins TRBV28 to TRBJ1-6; the D is unclear. CDR1 and CDR2 (germline): MDHEN, SYDVKM. V was trimmed by 3 bases and J by 7 bases, leaving 7 bases between them. The CDR3 is 13 amino acids. Here the CDR3 reads CASSLYQNSPLHF. The CDR3 DNA follows: TGTGCCAGCAGTTTGTACCAGAATTCACCCCTCCACTTT.

The J gene is TRBJ1-2, the V gene TRBV27; 8 positions agree with TRBD1. V shed 3 bases, J shed 4 bases, and the junction held 16 bases outside the gene matches. Germline V gene sequence: CDR1 MNHEY, CDR2 SMNVEV (reference sequence). This CDR3 region has 18 residues. CDR3 sequence reads: CASSFVQDAGGPSYGYTF. CDR3 coding DNA: TGTGCCAGCAGTTTCGTTCAAGATGCAGGGGGCCCTAGCTATGGCTACACCTTC.

The gene calls are TRBV11-3 and TRBJ2-5; 8 bases line up with TRBD1. CDR1 and CDR2 (germline): SGHNT, YENEEA. CDR3 length: 14 residues. V was clipped by 4 bases and J by 1 base; unmatched bases: 2. As DNA, the CDR3 is TGTGCCAGCAGCTCAGGGACAGGCCAAGAGACCCAGTACTTC. Residues: CASSSGTGQETQYF.

The chain is built from TRBV14 and TRBJ2-5; a possible D gene is TRBD1 (6 bases). The CDR3 length is 15 residues. The germline gives CDR1 SGHDN, CDR2 FVKESK. The V and J ends lost 3 bases and 3 bases respectively, with 14 bases between them. This chain's CDR3 is CASSHQGRTEETQYF. DNA of the CDR3: TGTGCCAGCAGCCACCAAGGCAGGACAGAAGAGACCCAGTACTTC.

The J gene is TRBJ2-5, the V gene TRBV1; TRBD1 is taken as the D call from the table, unchecked against the DNA. TRBV1 is designated a pseudogene. The CDR3 is 13 residues long. CDR3 nucleotide sequence: TGCACCAGCAGCCGTGACAGGGAAGAGACCCAGTACTTC. Translated: CTSSRDREETQYF.

The chain employs TRBV14 and TRBJ2-1, with 10 positions matching TRBD1. Germline CDR1 SGHDN, CDR2 FVKESK. The CDR3 has 16 residues. The junction had 4 bases not matched to a gene; V was cut back by 1 base and J by 4 bases. In DNA form, the CDR3 reads TGTGCCAGCAGCCAAGTGAGGACAGGGGGTTACAATGAGCAGTTCTTC. This translates into CASSQVRTGGYNEQFF.

The V gene is TRBV9, the J gene TRBJ1-2, with TRBD1 as a possible D gene (5 bases). V was shortened by 3 bases and J by 8 bases, with 11 bases between the two germline ends. The CDR3 covers 12 residues. Per the germline V gene, CDR1 is SGDLS and CDR2 is YYNGEE. The CDR3 region is CASSAGFVGYTF. The DNA of the CDR3 is TGTGCCAGCAGCGCAGGGTTTGTAGGCTACACCTTC.

The chain joins TRBV7-3 to TRBJ2-2; 7 bases map to TRBD2. V shed 3 bases, J shed 4 bases, and the junction held 2 bases outside the gene matches. Germline CDR1 reads SGHTA; CDR2 reads FQGTGA. This CDR3 has 14 residues. This chain's CDR3 is CASSFSSGTGELFF. The CDR3 DNA is TGTGCCAGCAGCTTTTCTAGCGGCACCGGGGAGCTGTTTTTT.

The chain carries TRBV7-9 and TRBJ2-2, with 8 bases aligning to TRBD2. The CDR3 has 16 residues. CDR1 SEHNR and CDR2 FQNEAQ come from the germline V gene (reference sequence). Trimming removed 8 bases from V and 1 base from J; junction bases left unmatched: 9. CDR3 sequence (DNA): TGTGCCAGCCTCTTACCGGGACTAGAGAACACCGGGGAGCTGTTTTTT. Protein product: CASLLPGLENTGELFF.

This rearrangement joins TRBV30 to TRBJ2-7; 7 bases agree with TRBD2. This CDR3 comprises 13 residues. Unmatched junction bases numbered 4, after V lost 3 bases and J lost 2 bases. In germline, CDR1 is GTSNPN, CDR2 SVGIG (reference sequence). CDR3 sequence reads: CAWSFSGAYEQYV. Written as DNA, the CDR3 is TGTGCCTGGAGCTTCAGCGGGGCCTACGAGCAGTACGTC.

J is TRBJ2-3 and V is TRBV4-2; 8 bases agree with TRBD2. CDR3 length: 15 amino acids. The V segment lost 2 bases and the J segment 4 bases; nucleotides outside the gene matches: 5. Looked up from germline, CDR1 is LGHNA and CDR2 is YNFKEQ. The CDR3, as DNA: TGTGCCAGCAGCCAAAGCGGGGGTGCCGCAGATACGCAGTATTTT. Its protein product is CASSQSGGAADTQYF.